A selection of T cell receptor beta chains follows, all from one sample in a study of T-cell reconstitution after alpha-beta-depleted transplantation in children. TCRdb processed the PCR reads anew with MiXCR; each CDR3 protein has one entry. There are approximately 590,000 distinct CDR3 sequences in the sample; 10% occur only once, and about 4% lies in the top ten. This material consisted of PBMCs from the stem cell graft donor, taken from the stem cell graft. Every receptor here comes from a human donor who donated a stem cell graft to a child with acute myeloid leukemia. The CDR3 runs from the conserved cysteine through the conserved F or W. D genes are given only for firm matches. For some rows the clone size is stated as once, few or many, or as a class when expanded; others skip it.

abundance	d_gene	j_gene	v_gene	CDR3aa	CDR3nt
few	.	TRBJ1-1	TRBV24-1	CATSDPGRNTEAFF	TGTGCCACCAGTGATCCCGGGAGGAACACTGAAGCTTTCTTT
.	.	TRBJ2-1	TRBV30	CAWRGTGKQFF	TGTGCCTGGAGGGGAACAGGGAAACAGTTCTTC
.	.	TRBJ2-2	TRBV12-3/TRBV12-4	CASSLVLLADTGELFF	TGTGCCAGCAGTTTAGTGTTGCTAGCCGACACCGGGGAGCTGTTTTTT
.	.	TRBJ2-3	TRBV20-1	CSALEARAGFMADTQYF	TGCAGTGCCTTGGAGGCTAGAGCGGGTTTCATGGCAGATACGCAGTATTTT
.	.	TRBJ1-5	TRBV27	CASSPPTDYSNQPQHF	TGTGCCAGCAGTCCGCCGACAGACTATAGCAATCAGCCCCAGCATTTT
.	TRBD2	TRBJ2-7	TRBV7-2	CASSPGGASSYEQYF	TGTGCCAGCAGCCCGGGAGGGGCCAGTTCCTACGAGCAGTACTTC
many	TRBD1	TRBJ2-7	TRBV9	CASSVVSTGGYEQYF	TGTGCCAGCAGCGTAGTTTCCACAGGGGGCTACGAGCAGTACTTC
few	TRBD2	TRBJ2-3	TRBV27	CASSLYLSGRAADTQYF	TGTGCCAGCAGTTTATACCTTAGCGGGAGGGCCGCAGATACGCAGTATTTT
.	TRBD1	TRBJ1-2	TRBV20-1	CSARDRDRAKIYYGYTF	TGCAGTGCTAGAGATCGAGACAGGGCCAAAATCTACTATGGCTACACCTTC
.	.	TRBJ2-5	TRBV18	CASTRTVQETQYF	TGTGCCAGCACCCGGACGGTCCAAGAGACCCAGTACTTC
many	.	TRBJ2-1	TRBV29-1	CSVELGGWEQFF	TGCAGCGTTGAATTGGGAGGCTGGGAGCAGTTCTTC
.	.	TRBJ2-7	TRBV19	CASSSVDRGYEQYF	TGTGCCAGTAGTAGCGTGGACAGAGGCTACGAGCAGTACTTC
.	TRBD1	TRBJ1-2	TRBV5-1	CASSLELGTGVNYGYTF	TGCGCCAGCAGCTTGGAACTCGGGACAGGCGTAAACTATGGCTACACCTTC
few	TRBD2	TRBJ2-1	TRBV4-2	CASSQDPALSGRGDEQFF	TGTGCCAGCAGCCAAGATCCGGCTCTTAGCGGGAGAGGAGATGAGCAGTTCTTC
many	.	TRBJ2-2	TRBV6-1	CASSELWNTGELFF	TGTGCCAGCAGTGAATTGTGGAACACCGGGGAGCTGTTTTTT
many	.	TRBJ1-5	TRBV6-2/TRBV6-3	CASSYSLQFNQPQHF	TGTGCCAGCAGTTACTCGCTACAGTTCAATCAGCCCCAGCATTTT
few	TRBD1	TRBJ1-4	TRBV6-5	CASSPDRGRREKLFF	TGTGCCAGCAGTCCCGACAGGGGGCGTAGGGAAAAACTGTTTTTT
.	TRBD1	TRBJ2-1	TRBV30	CALLTGSKYNEQFF	TGTGCCTTGTTGACAGGGTCAAAGTACAATGAGCAGTTCTTC
.	TRBD2	TRBJ2-1	TRBV6-2/TRBV6-3	CASSYLGLAGIYNEQFF	TGTGCCAGCAGTTACTTGGGACTAGCGGGAATCTACAATGAGCAGTTCTTC
.	TRBD2	TRBJ2-3	TRBV5-1	CASCTIAGAGDTQYF	TGCGCCAGCTGTACAATAGCGGGAGCTGGAGATACGCAGTATTTT